Below, 28 T cell receptor beta chains from the same sample are listed, as sequenced in a study of blood T cells in healthy people across ages. Through a sample-barcoded 5' primer and a J-beta primer mix, a second PCR was run for roughly 7 to 12 cycles. TCRdb analysed the 5' RACE reads with MiXCR anew, one entry per CDR3 protein. This sample has around 620,000 distinct CDR3 sequences; 27% occur once, and the top ten carry around 18%. The sequenced material came from blood. These receptors came from a woman in her sixties or seventies in good health.

This rearrangement joins TRBV27 to TRBJ2-5; the D is unclear. The CDR3 is 13 residues long. Germline values: CDR1 MNHEY, CDR2 SMNVEV (reference sequence). The V gene lost 0 bases and the J gene lost 4 bases, with 6 bases spanning the gap. The CDR3 bases are TGTGCCAGCAGTTTATCGGTTTCAGAGACCCAGTACTTC. Its protein is CASSLSVSETQYF.

This chain connects TRBV9 to TRBJ2-3, with 10 bases lining up with TRBD2. The CDR3 loop spans 17 amino acids. From germline, CDR1 is SGDLS and CDR2 YYNGEE. V was pared by 2 bases and J by 5 bases, with 11 bases of the junction left unmatched. The CDR3 region has the DNA TGTGCCAGCAGCGTCGGAGCGGGGGGGCCCCTTGTAGATACGCAGTATTTT. Protein: CASSVGAGGPLVDTQYF.

This clonotype was seen more than once but under ten times. The chain carries TRBV5-1 and TRBJ1-1; D is unclear. CDR1 and CDR2 (germline): SGHRS, YFSETQ. This CDR3 has 16 amino acids. Deletions cut 0 bases from V and 1 base from J, with 13 bases between. The CDR3 protein is CASSLGSAPANTEAFF. CDR3 coding DNA: TGCGCCAGCAGCTTGGGTAGTGCCCCTGCGAACACTGAAGCTTTCTTT.

The chain joins TRBV20-1 to TRBJ1-5; no reliable D call. The CDR3 sequence is 13 residues long. Germline V gene sequence: CDR1 DFQATT, CDR2 SNEGSKA (reference sequence). Trimming cost V 5 bases and J 4 bases, with 12 bases left between them. The CDR3 DNA reads TGCAGTGCTCAGAAGGAAGGAAATCAGCCCCAGCATTTT. This codes for CSAQKEGNQPQHF.

The chain employs TRBV4-3 and TRBJ2-5; maybe TRBD2 (7 bases). V gave up 3 bases and J gave up 4 bases, with 15 bases separating them. Germline V lookup: CDR1 LGHNA, CDR2 YSLEER. This CDR3 spans 15 amino acids. This CDR3 reads CASSHGRGAGETQYF. CDR3 in DNA: TGCGCCAGCAGCCACGGCCGGGGGGCAGGAGAGACCCAGTACTTC.

This clonotype was seen a handful of times. The V gene is TRBV2, the J gene TRBJ2-1; D tentatively reads TRBD1 or TRBD2 (5 bases each). The CDR3 contains 15 residues. The germline gives CDR1 SNHLY, CDR2 FYNNEI. The germline V and J ends were trimmed by 6 bases and 7 bases, with 19 bases remaining between them. The CDR3 DNA reads as TGTGCCAGCAGAGGGACCGCCAGCGGTCAGAATGAGCAGTTCTTC. It yields the protein CASRGTASGQNEQFF.

This clonotype has just a few counts. This sequence joins TRBV3-1 and TRBJ1-2, with D possibly matching TRBD1 (5 bases). V dropped 2 bases and J dropped 8 bases, with 15 bases sitting between them. The CDR3 is made up of 14 amino acids. The germline gives CDR1 LGHDT, CDR2 YNNKEL (reference sequence). In nucleotides, the CDR3 is TGTGCCAGCAGCCAATTTCCAGGGATCGAGGGCTACACCTTC. Protein: CASSQFPGIEGYTF. The entire variable domain, with the rest obtained from reference TRBV3-1 and TRBJ1-2, is as follows: DTAVSQTPKYLVTQMGNDKSIKCEQNLGHDTMYWYKQDSKKFLKIMFSYNNKELIINETVPNRFSPKSPDKAHLNLHINSLELGDSAVYFCASSQFPGIEGYTFGSGTRLTVV.

This clonotype showed up just a few times. The J gene is TRBJ2-1, the V gene TRBV5-1; D gene ambiguous. Germline V lookup: CDR1 SGHRS, CDR2 YFSETQ. The CDR3 consists of 14 residues. V lost 6 bases to trimming and J lost 6 bases, with 16 bases between them. In DNA, the CDR3 is TGCGCCAGCACGAAGGGTTACTCCGGCAATGAGCAGTTCTTC. Its translation: CASTKGYSGNEQFF.

The chain is built from TRBV16 and TRBJ1-5; D gene uncertain. The germline V gene has CDR1 KGHSY and CDR2 FQNENV. The CDR3 length is 16 residues. Trimming shortened V by 2 bases and J by 1 base, and 12 bases separated the two germline ends. The DNA for the CDR3 is TGTGCCAGCAGCCAACTGAGAGGGATCAGCAATCAGCCCCAGCATTTT. Its protein is CASSQLRGISNQPQHF.

CDR3 sequence: CSALTANTEAFF. The CDR3 DNA reads TGCAGTGCTCTTACAGCGAACACTGAAGCTTTCTTT. The genes are TRBV20-1 and TRBJ1-1; D unresolved. Trimming took off 5 bases at V and 1 base at J, with 8 bases between the two ends. Germline lookup yields CDR1 DFQATT and CDR2 SNEGSKA (reference sequence). The CDR3 has 12 amino acids.

V is TRBV7-2 and J is TRBJ2-2, with D maybe TRBD1 (6 bases). Trimming cost V 2 bases and J 4 bases, with 11 bases left between them. Germline CDR1 reads SGHTA; CDR2 reads FQGNSA. The CDR3 is 15 amino acids. CDR3 sequence: CASSLWGPVTGELFF. CDR3 nucleotide sequence: TGTGCCAGCAGCTTATGGGGGCCGGTCACCGGGGAGCTGTTTTTT.

This clonotype was counted between two and nine times. The chain combines TRBV4-3 with TRBJ2-4; D might be TRBD1 or TRBD2, each matching 7 bases. The CDR3 totals 16 residues. Germline CDR1 and CDR2: LGHNA and YSLEER. Deletions cut 2 bases from V and 2 bases from J, with 13 bases between. The chain's CDR3 is CASSQREGASKNIQYF. The CDR3 DNA follows: TGCGCCAGCAGCCAAAGGGAGGGGGCTTCCAAAAACATTCAGTACTTC.

This clonotype was seen only a few times. The chain links TRBV7-9 to TRBJ2-7, with D possibly called TRBD1 or TRBD2 (5 bases each). CDR3 length: 13 amino acids. Germline V gives CDR1 SEHNR, CDR2 FQNEAQ (reference sequence). V was cut by 5 bases and J by 3 bases, with 11 bases left in between. In DNA, the CDR3 is TGTGCCAGCAGCCAAGGGGCGGGCTACGAGCAGTACTTC. Its translation: CASSQGAGYEQYF.

The CDR3 spells CASSLWNDPRRRPQHF. In nucleotides, the CDR3 is TGTGCCAGCAGCTTGTGGAACGACCCAAGGCGGAGGCCCCAGCATTTT. The rearrangement uses TRBV5-6 and TRBJ1-5, with D hard to call. The CDR3 has 16 residues. CDR1 SGHDT and CDR2 YYEEEE come from the germline V gene. V dropped 1 base and J dropped 9 bases, with 20 bases sitting between them.

This clonotype was detected a few times. CDR3 nucleotides: TGTGCCAGCAGCGTAGCTGTGATCCCTTTGACAGATACGCAGTATTTT. It codes for CASSVAVIPLTDTQYF. This chain joins TRBV9 and TRBJ2-3; D gene uncertain. V lost 0 bases and J 3 bases, leaving 14 bases between the germline ends. Germline V CDR1 and CDR2: SGDLS, YYNGEE. The CDR3 covers 16 residues. The whole variable domain, filled in from reference TRBV9 and TRBJ2-3, reads DSGVTQTPKHLITATGQRVTLRCSPRSGDLSVYWYQQSLDQGLQFLIQYYNGEERAKGNILERFSAQQFPDLHSELNLSSLELGDSALYFCASSVAVIPLTDTQYFGPGTRLTVL.

The J gene is TRBJ1-4, the V gene TRBV4-3, with unresolved D. V was shortened by 0 bases and J by 8 bases, with 7 bases between the two germline ends. Germline CDR1 reads LGHNA; CDR2 reads YSLEER. This CDR3 has 13 residues. CDR3 coding DNA: TGCGCCAGCAGCCAAGATCAAGGGGAAAAACTGTTTTTT. Amino acid sequence: CASSQDQGEKLFF.

This chain uses TRBV2 with TRBJ1-5; D not resolved. V was cut by 3 bases and J by 0 bases, with 6 bases left in between. From germline, CDR1 is SNHLY and CDR2 FYNNEI. CDR3 length: 14 residues. The CDR3 spells CASSDTHSNQPQHF. In DNA form, the CDR3 reads TGTGCCAGCAGTGACACACATAGCAATCAGCCCCAGCATTTT.

The J gene is TRBJ2-1, the V gene TRBV12-3 or TRBV12-4; D unresolved. V was cut by 7 bases and J by 5 bases, with 18 bases left in between. CDR3 length equals 15 residues. CDR3 region: CASIRTERFNNEQFF. The CDR3 region has the DNA TGTGCCAGCATTCGGACCGAGAGGTTTAACAATGAGCAGTTCTTC.

The CDR3 region is CASRRSGTGSEQYF. The CDR3, as DNA: TGTGCCAGCAGGAGGTCCGGGACAGGCTCCGAGCAGTACTTC. The rearrangement links TRBV6-5 to TRBJ2-5, with 8 bases that match TRBD1. The assigned J gene may be wrong: the sequence end matches TRBJ2-7 better. CDR1 and CDR2 (germline): MNHEY, SVGAGI. The CDR3 spans 14 residues.

Concerning this clonotype itself: The junction departs from germline at one end; a sequencing error may be responsible. The genes are TRBV7-2 and TRBJ1-4; no definite D call. The CDR3 runs to 14 residues. Germline CDR1 is SGHTA and CDR2 is FQGNSA. This chain's CDR3 is CASSPTLISEKLSF. DNA of the CDR3: TGTGCCAGCAGCCCCACCTTAATAAGTGAAAAACTGTCTTTT. The variable domain in full, completed from reference TRBV7-2 and TRBJ1-4, reads GAGVSQSPSNKVTEKGKDVELRCDPISGHTALYWYRQSLGQGLEFLIYFQGNSAPDKSGLPSDRFSAERTGGSVSTLTIQRTQQEDSAVYLCASSPTLISEKLSFGSGTQLSVL.

This clonotype showed up just a few times. This chain connects TRBV7-9 to TRBJ2-7, with TRBD1 identical over 7 bases. V trimming: 6 bases; J trimming: 0 bases; junction bases outside the gene matches: 2. CDR1 is SEHNR and CDR2 is FQNEAQ in the germline V gene (reference sequence). The CDR3 loop spans 13 amino acids. The CDR3 here is CASRTGASYEQYF. Here the CDR3 DNA reads TGTGCCAGCAGAACAGGGGCCTCCTACGAGCAGTACTTC.

This sequence joins TRBV2 and TRBJ2-5; D is unresolved. V was cut by 5 bases and J by 3 bases, with 7 bases left in between. The V gene's germline CDR1 is SNHLY and CDR2 FYNNEI. The CDR3 loop spans 12 amino acids. The CDR3 sequence: CASSPRKETQYF. DNA of the CDR3: TGTGCCAGCAGTCCCCGAAAAGAGACCCAGTACTTC.

This clonotype was seen once. The chain recombines TRBV18 with TRBJ1-2, with D unresolved. With 3 bases removed from V and 6 bases from J, the gap between germline ends came to 14 bases. The germline CDR1 and CDR2 sequences are KGHSH and LQKENI. The CDR3 has 14 amino acids. CDR3 nucleotide sequence: TGTGCCAGCTCACCTACGATGGGTCGGAATGGCTACACCTTC. Its translation: CASSPTMGRNGYTF.

This clonotype appeared a few times. The chain has TRBV7-2 and TRBJ1-4; TRBD1 agrees at 7 bases. The CDR3 length is 16 residues. Germline V gene lookup returns CDR1 SGHTA and CDR2 FQGNSA. Trimming took 5 bases from V and 7 from J; bases not matched to a gene: 13. DNA for the CDR3: TGTGCCAGCAGCGTCTCAGTTGGACAGGCAGGTGAAAAACTGTTTTTT. Its protein is CASSVSVGQAGEKLFF.

This clonotype was found a few times. The V gene is TRBV27, the J gene TRBJ2-3, with 7 bases identical to TRBD1. Unmatched junction bases numbered 9, after V lost 5 bases and J lost 4 bases. The CDR3 extends over 15 amino acids. Germline V gene lookup returns CDR1 MNHEY and CDR2 SMNVEV (reference sequence). The CDR3 protein is CASSPGQGVSDTQYF. The CDR3 DNA reads as TGTGCCAGCAGTCCGGGCCAGGGGGTATCAGATACGCAGTATTTT.

The DNA of the CDR3 is TGTGCCAGCACCCGAGGAGGCGGCGGAAACACCATATATTTT. This translates into CASTRGGGGNTIYF. The chain combines TRBV12-3 or TRBV12-4 with TRBJ1-3; no clear D gene. V lost 7 bases and J 4 bases, leaving 14 bases between the germline ends. The CDR3 sequence is 14 residues long.

This clonotype was counted only a few times. This sequence joins TRBV20-1 and TRBJ1-4; 8 positions match TRBD1. J gave up 8 bases and V 0 bases, and 11 bases lay outside the gene matches. This CDR3 region has 16 residues. CDR1 DFQATT and CDR2 SNEGSKA come from the germline V gene (reference sequence). The CDR3 sequence is CSARDPRPGGNEKLFF. The CDR3 DNA follows: TGCAGTGCTAGAGATCCGAGGCCAGGGGGCAACGAAAAACTGTTTTTT.

With respect to this clonotype: Possible read error: a much larger clone is one base away. The chain recombines TRBV28 with TRBJ1-4; no definite D call. This CDR3 has 14 residues. V was trimmed by 7 bases and J by 6 bases, leaving 15 bases between them. CDR1 is MDHEN, CDR2 SYDVKM, per germline. The CDR3 here is CASNSIREDEKLFF. The DNA for the CDR3 is TGTGCCAGCAATTCCATTAGGGAGGATGAAAAACTGTTTTTT.